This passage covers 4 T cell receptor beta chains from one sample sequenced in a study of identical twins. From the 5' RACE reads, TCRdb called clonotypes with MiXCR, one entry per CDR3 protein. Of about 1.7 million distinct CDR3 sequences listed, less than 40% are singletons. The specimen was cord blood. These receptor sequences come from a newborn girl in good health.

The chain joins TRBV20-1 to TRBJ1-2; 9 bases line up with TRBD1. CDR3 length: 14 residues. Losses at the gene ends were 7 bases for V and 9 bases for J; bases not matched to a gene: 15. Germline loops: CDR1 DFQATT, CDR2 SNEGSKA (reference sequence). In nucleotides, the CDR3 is TGCAGTGGTCAACTCTGGGACAGGGTTAGAAGCTACACCTTC. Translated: CSGQLWDRVRSYTF.

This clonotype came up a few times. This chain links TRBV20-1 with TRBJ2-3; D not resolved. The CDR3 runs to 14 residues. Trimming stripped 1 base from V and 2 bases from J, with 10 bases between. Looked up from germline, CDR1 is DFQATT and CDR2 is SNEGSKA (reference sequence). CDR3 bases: TGCAGTGCTAGAGGCCTCCCCCCCACAGATACGCAGTATTTT. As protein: CSARGLPPTDTQYF.

For the CDR3, the DNA is TGCAGTGCGGCCAGTAGCTACAATGAGCAGTTCTTC. Translation gives CSAASSYNEQFF. The chain joins TRBV20-1 to TRBJ2-1, with unresolved D. Germline loops: CDR1 DFQATT, CDR2 SNEGSKA (reference sequence). V lost 6 bases and J 3 bases, leaving 9 bases between the germline ends. The CDR3 consists of 12 residues.

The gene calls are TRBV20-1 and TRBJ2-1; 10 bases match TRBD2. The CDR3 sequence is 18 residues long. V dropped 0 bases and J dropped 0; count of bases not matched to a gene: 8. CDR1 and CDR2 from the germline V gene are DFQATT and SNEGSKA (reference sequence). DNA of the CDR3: TGCAGTGCTAGAGATCTACTAGCGGGGACCCGCTCCTACAATGAGCAGTTCTTC. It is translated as CSARDLLAGTRSYNEQFF.